This T cell receptor beta chain was recorded in a study of blood T cells in healthy people across ages. This clonotype came up a few times. Its matching antigen is unknown. A second PCR of roughly 7 to 11 cycles used a sample-barcoded 5' primer and a J-beta primer mix. TCRdb reprocessed the 5' RACE reads with MiXCR, giving one entry per CDR3 protein. The table includes roughly 1,000,000 distinct CDR3 sequences, roughly a quarter detected once. Study-level points and caveats: Among long-lived donors, naive CD4+ cells were more numerous and diversity higher than in aged donors. TCR beta diversity, measured per million T cells, fell in a roughly linear way with age.

The same data also went into a second study, on T cells of mothers and their children. This second study notes: Sequencing got over 8.5 million TCR beta CDR3 reads from each mother and around 3 million from each child.

This clonotype was sampled from a girl aged 2 to 10 in good health. Sequencing used blood.

Here the CDR3 reads CASRPPDGYYGYTF. The DNA for the CDR3 is TGTGCCAGCAGACCTCCGGACGGATACTATGGCTACACCTTC. The J gene is TRBJ1-2, the V gene TRBV28; no clear D. CDR3 length: 14 amino acids. V was pared by 6 bases and J by 3 bases, with 14 bases between. Germline CDR1 reads MDHEN; CDR2 reads SYDVKM.